The 14 T cell receptor beta chains presented below share a single source sample, sequenced in a study of technical replicates of blood from several donors. Some clones are missing from TCRdb's copy, which holds only in-frame ones; the method was immunoSEQ multiplex PCR. The sample consists of more than 75,000 clones, about 94% of them appearing once. Sequenced input: T cells isolated from PBMCs. The receptor source for this set is a human donor in good health.

The chain recombines TRBV10-1 with TRBJ2-5; 8 bases fit TRBD2. Per germline, CDR1 WNHNN and CDR2 SYGVQD (reference sequence). The CDR3 consists of 13 residues. The ends lost 5 bases at V and 2 bases at J; junction bases unmatched: 1. CDR3 in amino acids: CASSQRGQETQYF. Written as DNA, the CDR3 is TGCGCCAGCAGTCAGCGGGGGCAAGAGACCCAGTACTTC.

The chain links TRBV6-1 to TRBJ1-2; D is possibly TRBD1 (5 bases). V was clipped by 3 bases and J by 4 bases, with 18 bases between them. CDR1 is MNHNS, CDR2 SASEGT, per germline. CDR3 length equals 16 residues. The CDR3 reads CASSETAFSQFYGYTF. In nucleotides, the CDR3 is TGTGCCAGCAGTGAGACAGCCTTCAGCCAGTTCTATGGCTACACCTTC.

The chain carries TRBV13 and TRBJ1-2; 8 bases are a match to TRBD1. The CDR3 loop spans 15 amino acids. The junction had 15 bases not matched to a gene; V was cut back by 7 bases and J by 8 bases. Germline V CDR1 and CDR2: PRHDT, FYEKMQ (reference sequence). CDR3 in amino acids: CASTQLPQGARGYTF. The CDR3 region has the DNA TGTGCCAGCACCCAGCTGCCTCAGGGGGCTAGGGGCTACACCTTC.

V and J are TRBV19 and TRBJ2-5, with 7 positions matching TRBD2. This CDR3 spans 16 amino acids. Per germline, CDR1 LNHDA and CDR2 SQIVND (reference sequence). J lost 7 bases, V lost 6 bases, and 17 bases had no gene match. CDR3 amino acids: CASSPGGAEPSGTQYF. CDR3 DNA sequence: TGTGCCAGTAGCCCGGGGGGAGCGGAGCCAAGTGGGACCCAGTACTTC.

This clone was seen only once. The genes are TRBV2 and TRBJ2-1, with 8 bases fitting TRBD2. After removal of 9 bases from V and 9 bases from J, the junction contained 10 bases not matched to a gene. This CDR3 region has 13 residues. Germline-derived CDR1 and CDR2 are SNHLY and FYNNEI. For the CDR3, the DNA is TGTGCCAGAGGCCGGGAGGCGGGGGGTGAGCAGTTCTTC. Its translation: CARGREAGGEQFF.

This clone has only one observation. V usage is TRBV6-5 and J usage is TRBJ1-2; TRBD1 agrees at 10 bases. The CDR3 runs to 16 residues. CDR1 and CDR2 from the germline V gene are MNHEY and SVGAGI. Losses at the gene ends were 2 bases for V and 5 bases for J; bases not matched to a gene: 8. The CDR3 DNA reads as TGTGCCAGCAGTTACCGCTGGACAGGGGGTAGTTATGGCTACACCTTC. Translation gives CASSYRWTGGSYGYTF.

CDR3 coding DNA: TGTGCCAGCAGTTTTGGCTCGGGGGAGCACACCGGGGAGCTGTTTTTT. Translating it yields CASSFGSGEHTGELFF. The V call is TRBV27, the J call TRBJ2-2; D is perhaps TRBD2 (6 bases). Germline CDR1 MNHEY, CDR2 SMNVEV (reference sequence). The germline V and J ends were trimmed by 3 bases and 3 bases, with 14 bases remaining between them. The CDR3 has 16 residues.

This sequence joins TRBV18 and TRBJ2-7, with TRBD1 matching over 8 bases. Losses at the gene ends were 0 bases for V and 2 bases for J; bases not matched to a gene: 6. The germline V gene encodes CDR1 KGHSH and CDR2 LQKENI. CDR3 length: 16 amino acids. The CDR3 nucleotides are TGTGCCAGCTCACCACCGGGCAGGGGGCGAGCCTACGAGCAGTACTTC. The encoded protein is CASSPPGRGRAYEQYF.

This chain links TRBV5-4 with TRBJ2-7; TRBD2 agrees at 15 bases. V shed 4 bases and J 1 base; nucleotides not matched to a gene: 3. CDR3 size: 16 residues. Looked up from germline, CDR1 is SGHNT and CDR2 is YYREEE (reference sequence). CDR3 residues: CASSKGLAGGSYEQYF. The CDR3 coding sequence is TGTGCCAGCAGCAAGGGACTAGCGGGAGGTTCCTACGAGCAGTACTTC.

The gene calls are TRBV5-4 and TRBJ2-3; D is perhaps TRBD2 (6 bases). V lost 0 bases and J lost 6, with 14 bases in between. Looked up from germline, CDR1 is SGHNT and CDR2 is YYREEE (reference sequence). The CDR3 has 15 amino acids. This chain's CDR3 is CASSLDQRVTDTQYF. The CDR3 nucleotides read TGTGCCAGCAGCTTGGACCAGCGGGTAACGGATACGCAGTATTTT.

The rearrangement uses TRBV5-5 and TRBJ1-6; TRBD1 aligns across 9 bases. V lost 1 base and J lost 6; bases outside the gene matches: 5. Germline lookup yields CDR1 SGHKS and CDR2 YYEKEE (reference sequence). CDR3 length: 16 residues. The CDR3 sequence: CASSLPLGQGNSPLHF. Here the CDR3 DNA reads TGTGCCAGCAGCTTGCCCCTGGGACAGGGTAATTCACCCCTCCACTTT.

The chain couples TRBV14 to TRBJ2-1; no clear D gene. Looked up from germline, CDR1 is SGHDN and CDR2 is FVKESK. The CDR3 has 12 residues. V lost 1 base and J 12 bases, leaving 10 bases between the germline ends. The CDR3 sequence is CASSQARVGQFF. The CDR3 DNA is TGTGCCAGCAGCCAAGCCCGGGTGGGGCAGTTCTTC. Full variable domain (missing parts from reference TRBV14 and TRBJ2-1): EAGVTQFPSHSVIEKGQTVTLRCDPISGHDNLYWYRRVMGKEIKFLLHFVKESKQDESGMPNNRFLAERTGGTYSTLKVQPAELEDSGVYFCASSQARVGQFFGPGTRLTVL.

The rearrangement uses TRBV30 and TRBJ2-1; 11 nucleotides line up with TRBD2. Looked up from germline, CDR1 is GTSNPN and CDR2 is SVGIG (reference sequence). Losses at the gene ends were 0 bases for V and 15 bases for J; bases not matched to a gene: 7. The CDR3 totals 13 residues. This CDR3 is CAWSVASGGFGFF. DNA for the CDR3: TGTGCCTGGAGTGTAGCTAGCGGGGGGTTCGGGTTCTTC. Complete variable domain (other parts from reference TRBV30 and TRBJ2-1): SQTIHQWPATLVQPVGSPLSLECTVEGTSNPNLYWYRQAAGRGLQLLFYSVGIGQISSEVPQNLSASRPQDRQFILSSKKLLLSDSGFYLCAWSVASGGFGFFGPGTRLTVL.

The CDR3: CASSFWSGGNNEQFF. In nucleotides, the CDR3 is TGTGCCAGCAGCTTCTGGTCGGGGGGTAACAATGAGCAGTTCTTC. The chain is built from TRBV11-3 and TRBJ2-1, with 7 bases lining up with TRBD2. Germline CDR1 SGHNT, CDR2 YENEEA. Germline trimming cut 3 bases from V and 5 bases from J; bases unmatched to any gene: 7. CDR3 length: 15 residues.